This T cell receptor beta chain was recorded in a study of blood T cell repertoires in COVID-19. Study background: The analysed material was cDNA or gDNA that came from T cells, B-cell-depleted T cells, or PBMCs.

Repertoires were generated with immunoSEQ multiplex PCR, while TCRdb's copy carries only in-frame clones and drops some. The repertoire has tens of thousands of clones, over 80% of them found once; the top ten carry over 0.95%. The TCR comes from a human donor in a cohort sampled during active COVID-19. The sample taken for sequencing was peripheral blood.

The CDR3 is CAWRTANYGYTF. As DNA, the CDR3 is TGTGCCTGGAGGACAGCTAACTATGGCTACACCTTC. The rearrangement links TRBV30 to TRBJ1-2; D perhaps matches TRBD1 (5 bases). Germline lookup yields CDR1 GTSNPN and CDR2 SVGIG (reference sequence). V dropped 3 bases and J dropped 0 bases, with 5 bases sitting between them. The CDR3 is made up of 12 amino acids.